The 14 T cell receptor beta chains below come from one sample, sequenced in a study of a mutant IDH1 vaccine in newly diagnosed glioma. Only in-frame clones appear in the TCRdb table, and some are missing; sequencing was by immunoSEQ multiplex PCR. This table has about 20,000 clones, 82% appearing once. Time point of the sample: week 23, last vaccination. The investigators gave 300 ug of mutant IDH1 20-mer peptide in each vaccine dose, together with topical imiquimod. For these TCRs, the target antigens are not known. Here the sequenced sample was PBMCs, taken from a glioma patient whose treatment included an IDH1 peptide vaccine. These TCRs come from a man aged 25-45 years with glioma.

This clone appeared a few times. The chain couples TRBV30 to TRBJ1-5; a weak D match, TRBD1 (5 bases). CDR1 and CDR2 from the germline V gene are GTSNPN and SVGIG (reference sequence). This CDR3 has 13 residues. Trimming took 2 bases from V and 5 from J, leaving 10 bases between them. The CDR3 protein is CAWSYGGDQPQHF. The DNA for the CDR3 is TGTGCCTGGAGTTACGGGGGGGATCAGCCCCAGCATTTT.

The rearrangement joins TRBV5-4 to TRBJ2-3, with 9 positions matching TRBD2. Germline assignment: CDR1 SGHNT and CDR2 YYREEE (reference sequence). J was trimmed by 6 bases and V by 4 bases; bases with no gene match: 15. This CDR3 contains 17 residues. As DNA, the CDR3 is TGTGCCAGCAGCCCGCGGGGGGGAGGGACCGCCGCGGATACGCAGTATTTT. Translation gives CASSPRGGGTAADTQYF.

The chain employs TRBV6-5 and TRBJ2-6; the D gene is possibly TRBD2 (5 bases). The V end lost 2 bases, the J end lost 1 base, and 6 bases lay between the germline ends. CDR1 MNHEY and CDR2 SVGAGI come from the germline V gene. The CDR3 is 15 residues long. The CDR3 loop is CASSYRGSGANVLTF. In DNA, the CDR3 is TGTGCCAGCAGTTACCGCGGGTCTGGGGCCAACGTCCTGACTTTC.

This clone is classed as large (0.1 to 1%). The sample has other DNA sequences that encode this CDR3 too. The gene calls are TRBV7-2 and TRBJ2-7, with 7 positions matching TRBD1. This CDR3 has 13 residues. The germline CDR1 and CDR2 sequences are SGHTA and FQGNSA. Losses at the gene ends were 2 bases for V and 3 bases for J; bases not matched to a gene: 1. DNA for the CDR3: TGTGCCAGCAGCTTAAACAGGGGCTACGAGCAGTACTTC. Translation gives CASSLNRGYEQYF.

The chain is built from TRBV29-1 and TRBJ1-1; 7 bases align to TRBD1. Germline V CDR1 and CDR2: SQVTM, ANQGSEA. There are 12 residues in the CDR3. J lost 3 bases, V lost 4 bases, and 2 bases had no gene match. CDR3 loop: CSVGTGDTEAFF. CDR3 in DNA: TGCAGCGTTGGAACAGGGGACACTGAAGCTTTCTTT.

The sample holds one count of this clone. In DNA, the CDR3 is TGTGCCAGCAGCTTAGGGGGACTAGCGGGGTCTAGCACAGATACGCAGTATTTT. Translation: CASSLGGLAGSSTDTQYF. This chain connects TRBV7-8 to TRBJ2-3; 13 bases are a match to TRBD2. After removal of 1 base from V and 0 bases from J, the junction contained 4 bases not matched to a gene. Germline lookup yields CDR1 SGHVS and CDR2 FQNEAQ. The length of the CDR3 is 18 residues.

This clone has more than one count but fewer than ten. The CDR3 DNA is TGTGCCAGCAGCCAAGTAGGAGGACGGAATGAAGCTTTCTTT. Amino acid sequence: CASSQVGGRNEAFF. V gene TRBV14 combines with J gene TRBJ1-1; D is undetermined. This CDR3 region has 14 residues. Germline V gene lookup returns CDR1 SGHDN and CDR2 FVKESK. Trimming shortened V by 1 base and J by 7 bases, and 13 bases separated the two germline ends.

The genes are TRBV7-9 and TRBJ2-3; 8 bases are shared with TRBD2. The CDR3 is 15 amino acids. Germline CDR1 reads SEHNR; CDR2 reads FQNEAQ (reference sequence). With V trimmed by 5 bases and J by 4 bases, 8 bases remained unmatched. CDR3 DNA sequence: TGTGCCAGCAGCCGGATTGGGCGGGAGGCAGATACGCAGTATTTT. Amino acid sequence: CASSRIGREADTQYF.

This clone occurred once. The rearrangement uses TRBV4-1 and TRBJ2-5; D is undetermined. The CDR3 totals 15 residues. Trimming shortened V by 4 bases and J by 2 bases, and 14 bases separated the two germline ends. Germline V gene sequence: CDR1 MGHRA, CDR2 YSYEKL. In nucleotides, the CDR3 is TGCGCCAGCAGCCGTGGATTCGACTGGCAAGAGACCCAGTACTTC. This translates into CASSRGFDWQETQYF.

The chain carries TRBV4-1 and TRBJ2-7, with 7 bases fitting TRBD2. Germline trimming cut 0 bases from V and 3 bases from J; bases unmatched to any gene: 8. The CDR3 totals 16 residues. The germline V gene encodes CDR1 MGHRA and CDR2 YSYEKL. As DNA, the CDR3 is TGCGCCAGCAGCCAAGATAAGTGGGGGGGGGACTACGAGCAGTACTTC. It yields the protein CASSQDKWGGDYEQYF.

The rearrangement uses TRBV27 and TRBJ2-7, with 11 bases matching TRBD1. V shed 5 bases, J shed 1 base, and the junction held 7 bases outside the gene matches. Per the germline V gene, CDR1 is MNHEY and CDR2 is SMNVEV (reference sequence). The CDR3 length is 16 residues. For the CDR3, the DNA is TGTGCCAGCAGTCCTAAGTGGGACAGGGGGTCCTACGAGCAGTACTTC. It encodes CASSPKWDRGSYEQYF.

In DNA, the CDR3 is TGTGCCAGCAGTTACTTCCGGAATCAGCCCCAGCATTTT. This encodes CASSYFRNQPQHF. The rearrangement uses TRBV6-6 and TRBJ1-5; D unclear. Deletions cut 1 base from V and 4 bases from J, with 5 bases between. The CDR3 has 13 amino acids. Germline V CDR1 and CDR2: MNHNY, SVGAGI (reference sequence).

V and J are TRBV19 and TRBJ2-3; D is undetermined. The CDR3 has 13 residues. Trimming shortened V by 2 bases and J by 6 bases, and 9 bases separated the two germline ends. Germline V gene sequence: CDR1 LNHDA, CDR2 SQIVND (reference sequence). Here the CDR3 reads CASSINIPDTQYF. DNA for the CDR3: TGTGCCAGTAGTATAAACATCCCCGATACGCAGTATTTT.

V and J are TRBV5-1 and TRBJ1-1, with D tentatively TRBD1 (5 bases). The V end lost 4 bases, the J end lost 5 bases, and 15 bases lay between the germline ends. There are 14 residues in the CDR3. Germline V lookup: CDR1 SGHRS, CDR2 YFSETQ. The CDR3 protein is CASSPWTGGTEAFF. The DNA for the CDR3 is TGCGCCAGCAGCCCATGGACTGGGGGGACTGAAGCTTTCTTT.